This T cell receptor beta chain comes out of a study of Graves' ophthalmopathy and Graves' hyperthyroidism. Points from the study as a whole: The model reached around 70% sensitivity and about 73% specificity for predicting ophthalmopathy progression.

Beta-chain TCR CDR3 regions were amplified from RNA transcripts. RT-PCR with HTBI primers came first, then second-round multiplex PCR. One entry per CDR3 protein results from TCRdb running MiXCR on the multiplex PCR reads. The repertoire holds a few hundred thousand distinct CDR3 sequences, with about 18% as singletons. In its sample, this clonotype was seen many times. Antigen unknown. The sequence was obtained from an adult woman with stable Graves' hyperthyroidism. The sample comprised peripheral blood.

The CDR3 loop is CSVTLEGPQETQYF. CDR3 in DNA: TGCAGTGTCACCCTTGAGGGGCCTCAAGAGACCCAGTACTTC. The chain carries TRBV20-1 and TRBJ2-5; D could derive from TRBD1 or TRBD2 (5 bases each). This CDR3 has 14 amino acids. The germline CDR1 and CDR2 sequences are DFQATT and SNEGSKA (reference sequence). Trimming pared 7 bases from V and 2 bases from J, leaving 17 bases between.